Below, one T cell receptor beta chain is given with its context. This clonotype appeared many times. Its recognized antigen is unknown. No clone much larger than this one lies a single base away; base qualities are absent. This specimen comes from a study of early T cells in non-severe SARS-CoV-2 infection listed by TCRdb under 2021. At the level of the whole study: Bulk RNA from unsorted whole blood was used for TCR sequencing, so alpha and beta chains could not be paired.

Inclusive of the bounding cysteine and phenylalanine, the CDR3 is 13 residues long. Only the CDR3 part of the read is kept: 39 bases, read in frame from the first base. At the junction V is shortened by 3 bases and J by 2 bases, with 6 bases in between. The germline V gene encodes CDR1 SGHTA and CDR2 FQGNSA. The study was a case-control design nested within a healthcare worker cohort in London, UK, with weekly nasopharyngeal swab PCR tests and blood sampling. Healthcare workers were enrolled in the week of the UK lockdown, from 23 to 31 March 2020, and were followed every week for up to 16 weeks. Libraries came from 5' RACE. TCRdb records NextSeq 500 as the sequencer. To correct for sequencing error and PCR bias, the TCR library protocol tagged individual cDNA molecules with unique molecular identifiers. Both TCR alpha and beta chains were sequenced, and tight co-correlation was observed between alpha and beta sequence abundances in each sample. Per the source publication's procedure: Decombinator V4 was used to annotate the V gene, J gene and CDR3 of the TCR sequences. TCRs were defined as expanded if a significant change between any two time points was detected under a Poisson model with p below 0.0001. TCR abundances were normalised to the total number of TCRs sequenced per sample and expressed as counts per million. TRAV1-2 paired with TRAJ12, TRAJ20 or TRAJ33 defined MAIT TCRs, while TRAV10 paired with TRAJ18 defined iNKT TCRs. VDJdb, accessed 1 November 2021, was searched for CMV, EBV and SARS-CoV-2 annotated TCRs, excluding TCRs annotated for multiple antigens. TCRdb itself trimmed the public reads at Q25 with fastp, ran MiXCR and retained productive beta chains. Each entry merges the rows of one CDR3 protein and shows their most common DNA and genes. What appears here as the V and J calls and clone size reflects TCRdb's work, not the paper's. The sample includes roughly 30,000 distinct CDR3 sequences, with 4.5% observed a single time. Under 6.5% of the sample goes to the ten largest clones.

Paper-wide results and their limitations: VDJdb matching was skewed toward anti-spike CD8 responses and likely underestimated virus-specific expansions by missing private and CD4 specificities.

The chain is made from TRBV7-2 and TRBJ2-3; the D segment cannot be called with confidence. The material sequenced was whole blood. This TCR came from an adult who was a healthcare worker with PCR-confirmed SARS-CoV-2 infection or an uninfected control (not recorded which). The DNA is TGTGCCAGCAGCTTCTTACCCACAGATACGCAGTATTTT. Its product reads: CASSFLPTDTQYF. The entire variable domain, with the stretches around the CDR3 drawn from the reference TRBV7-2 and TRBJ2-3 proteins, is GAGVSQSPSNKVTEKGKDVELRCDPISGHTALYWYRQSLGQGLEFLIYFQGNSAPDKSGLPSDRFSAERTGGSVSTLTIQRTQQEDSAVYLCASSFLPTDTQYFGPGTRLTVL.